This is a list of T cell receptor beta chains from one sample in a study of read filtering for tumor transcriptome and immune sequencing. Via MiXCR, TCRdb re-called the reads, giving one row per CDR3 protein. The repertoire holds fewer than 50,000 distinct CDR3 sequences, with approximately 13% as singletons. Source material: a population of CD138-negative cells sorted from bone marrow. All receptors come from a donor aged 40 or older with multiple myeloma. The CDR3 runs from the conserved cysteine through the conserved F or W. D genes are given only for firm matches. Clone size, where shown, is once, few, many, or a class for clones that have expanded.

j_call clone_size d_call v_call cdr3_nt cdr3_aa
TRBJ2-1 - TRBD1 TRBV6-2/TRBV6-3 TGTGCCAGCAGATCGCAGGGGGCCTCCTACAATGAGCAGTTCTTC CASRSQGASYNEQFF
TRBJ2-2 many TRBD1 TRBV6-4 TGTGCCAGCAGCAAAGGGACAGCCGGGGAGCTGTTTTTT CASSKGTAGELFF
TRBJ2-1 - - TRBV12-3/TRBV12-4 TGTGTCAGCAGGTTTGGCTTATCTGGCTACAATGAGCAGTTCTTC CVSRFGLSGYNEQFF
TRBJ2-7 few - TRBV27 TGTGCCAGCAGTTTAACAGCCCTCTCCTACGAGCAGTACTTC CASSLTALSYEQYF
TRBJ2-3 many - TRBV11-2 TGTGCCAGCAGCTTAAGGGGTAGCGTAATGCTAGATACGCAGTATTTT CASSLRGSVMLDTQYF
TRBJ2-1 many - TRBV7-2 TGTGCCAGCAGCTTATTGGGTGAGCAGTTCTTC CASSLLGEQFF
TRBJ2-5 - TRBD1 TRBV11-2 TGTGCCAGCAGCTCGGGACAGGGGGGTTGGGAGACCCAGTACTTC CASSSGQGGWETQYF
TRBJ2-5 many - TRBV20-1 TGCAGTGCTAGGGGTCGGGACCTTGCAAAGACCCAGTACTTC CSARGRDLAKTQYF
TRBJ2-1 - - TRBV20-1 TGCAGTGCATCTGGGACGTTCTCCTACAATGGGCAGCTCTTC CSASGTFSYNGQLF
TRBJ2-5 many - TRBV7-2 TGTGCCAGCAGCTTTTACCAAGAGACCCAGTACTTC CASSFYQETQYF
TRBJ2-4 few - TRBV29-1 TGCAGCGTTGGCCCCGACCGGGGGGCTCAGTACTTC CSVGPDRGAQYF
TRBJ1-5 many - TRBV29-1 TGCAGCGTTCGGACGGGCCTCGATCAGCCCCAGCATTTT CSVRTGLDQPQHF
TRBJ2-3 many TRBD2 TRBV5-1 TGCGCCAGCAGGACTAGCGGGAGTTCTAGCACAGATACGCAGTATTTT CASRTSGSSSTDTQYF
TRBJ2-5 many TRBD2 TRBV7-7 TGTGCTTCCGGGAGGGTAGAGACCCAGTACTTC CASGRVETQYF
TRBJ2-7 many - TRBV5-1 TGCGCCAGCAGCTCCCAGGGGAACGAGCAGTACTTC CASSSQGNEQYF
TRBJ2-7 many - TRBV6-2/TRBV6-3 TGTGCCAGCACCCGGACTGGAAGCTCCTACGAGCAGTACTTC CASTRTGSSYEQYF
TRBJ1-4 many - TRBV4-1 TGCGCCAGCAGCCTTTCGTACTCCCAAGGGGAAAAACTGTTTTTT CASSLSYSQGEKLFF
TRBJ2-1 - TRBD2 TRBV20-1 TGCAGTGCTAGAGATCTAGCGGGAGAAGCCTACAATGAGCAGTTCTTC CSARDLAGEAYNEQFF
TRBJ2-5 - TRBD2 TRBV28 TGTGCCAGCAGTTGGGGAGGGTCCGGGACCCAGTACTTC CASSWGGSGTQYF
TRBJ2-1 many TRBD1 TRBV7-2 TGTGCCAGCAGCTTATCGGGACAGCCCTACAATGAGCAGTTCTTC CASSLSGQPYNEQFF
TRBJ2-7 many - TRBV27 TGTGCCAGCAGTTTAAGGGGTAGCTCTGACGAGCAGTACTTC CASSLRGSSDEQYF
TRBJ1-1 many - TRBV6-2/TRBV6-3 TGTGCCAGCAGTTACGGAAGGGACACTGAAGCTTTCTTT CASSYGRDTEAFF
TRBJ2-3 many - TRBV5-1 TGCGCCAGCAGCCCATCAGGGGCCCCAGATACGCAGTATTTT CASSPSGAPDTQYF
TRBJ1-5 many - TRBV4-3 TGCGCCAGCAGCCAAGACCGGTTTCAGCCCCAGCATTTT CASSQDRFQPQHF
TRBJ2-1 many TRBD2 TRBV29-1 TGCAGCGCTGAGCGGGGCTCCTACAATGAGCAGTTCTTC CSAERGSYNEQFF
TRBJ2-2 many TRBD2 TRBV6-5 TGTGCCAGCAGTTACGACACCGGACTAGCGGGAGGCGGGGAGCTGTTTTTT CASSYDTGLAGGGELFF
TRBJ2-3 many - TRBV5-1 TGCGCCAGCAGCCCAAGCGGGACAAAGACAACTAAGCAGTATTTT CASSPSGTKTTKQYF
TRBJ2-3 many - TRBV19 TGTGCCAGTACGAGTTATGGTACCGGGCAGGATACGCAGTATTTT CASTSYGTGQDTQYF
TRBJ2-6 - - TRBV6-2/TRBV6-3 TGTGCCAGCAGTTACTTGCGCTCTGGGGCCAACGTCCTGACTTTC CASSYLRSGANVLTF
TRBJ2-7 many TRBD1 TRBV5-4 TGTGCCAGCAGCCCAGGACAGGTTTCCTACGAGCAGTACTTC CASSPGQVSYEQYF
TRBJ1-5 - - TRBV30 TGTGCCTGGAGTGTACCAGGGGTCCCCAATCAGCCCCAGCATTTT CAWSVPGVPNQPQHF
TRBJ2-1 many TRBD1 TRBV24-1 TGTGCCACCAGTCCAAGGGGCCAGGGGGTAAATGAGCAGTTCTTC CATSPRGQGVNEQFF
TRBJ2-6 many - TRBV3-1 TGTGCCAGCACCCCAACCCCCAGCATCTCTGGGGCCAACGTCCTGACTTTC CASTPTPSISGANVLTF
TRBJ2-7 many TRBD2 TRBV4-3 TGCGCCAGCAGCCACTTTCCGGGACTAGTTCCCTACGAGCAGTACTTC CASSHFPGLVPYEQYF
TRBJ2-1 many TRBD2 TRBV28 TGTGCCAGCAGCTTGGGAGCGGGACCCTACAATGAGCAGTTCTTC CASSLGAGPYNEQFF
TRBJ2-1 many TRBD2 TRBV19 TGTGCCAGTAGTATGACTAGCGGGACGGAGGAGCAGTTCTTC CASSMTSGTEEQFF
TRBJ2-7 many TRBD1 TRBV29-1 TGCAGCGTTGTGGGACAGGGTACTTACGAGCAGTACTTC CSVVGQGTYEQYF
TRBJ2-3 many - TRBV28 TGTGCCAGCAGTCTCCCAGGGGTCCCAGATACGCAGTATTTT CASSLPGVPDTQYF
TRBJ2-1 - TRBD2 TRBV7-8 TGTGCCAGCAGCTTAGCCCGGTCGGGTGAGCGGGGTTCACTAAGGAATGAGCAGTTCTTC CASSLARSGERGSLRNEQFF
TRBJ1-1 many TRBD1 TRBV5-1 TGCGCCAGCAGCTTCGGACAGGGGAACACTGAAGCTTTCTTT CASSFGQGNTEAFF
TRBJ2-3 many - TRBV11-2 TGTGCCAGCAGCCCGTCCCAGCGGGATACGCAGTATTTT CASSPSQRDTQYF